This T cell receptor (beta chain) is drawn from a study of CD4 and CD8 cells across lung adenocarcinoma regions. The CDR3 contains 13 residues. In germline, CDR1 is MNHNS, CDR2 SASEGT. With 4 bases removed from V and 1 base from J, the gap between germline ends came to 6 bases. TCRdb re-derived calls from the PCR reads in MiXCR, one entry per CDR3 protein. The sample carries over 3,000 distinct CDR3 sequences, roughly 67% recorded once. Donors had localized lung adenocarcinoma, a non-small cell lung cancer. The V and J genes are TRBV6-1 and TRBJ2-3, with D tentatively TRBD1 (6 bases). The sequence was obtained from a female donor with lung adenocarcinoma. The CD4 and CD8 labels of this study may be unreliable. The specimen was CD8+ T cells from the margin of a lung tumor. The CDR3 DNA is TGTGCCAGCAGTGGACAGGGCACAGATACGCAGTATTTT. Translating it yields CASSGQGTDTQYF.